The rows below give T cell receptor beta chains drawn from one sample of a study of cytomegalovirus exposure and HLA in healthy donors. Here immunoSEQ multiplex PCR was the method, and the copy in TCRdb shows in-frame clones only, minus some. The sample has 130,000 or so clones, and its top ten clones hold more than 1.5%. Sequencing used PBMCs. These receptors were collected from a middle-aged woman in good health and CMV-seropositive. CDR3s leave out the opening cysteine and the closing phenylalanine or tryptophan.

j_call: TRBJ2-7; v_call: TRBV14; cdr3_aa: ASSQLAGGPYEQY
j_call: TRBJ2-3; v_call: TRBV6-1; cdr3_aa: ASSEGKGDGVTDTQY
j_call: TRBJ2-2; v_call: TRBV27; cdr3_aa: ASSLSKVAAGRTYTGELF
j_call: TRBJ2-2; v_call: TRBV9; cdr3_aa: ASSDHPGQLSNTGELF
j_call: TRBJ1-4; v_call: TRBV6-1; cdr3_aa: ASARGSREKLF
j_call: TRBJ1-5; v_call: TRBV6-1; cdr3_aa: ASSEDRVYSNQPQH
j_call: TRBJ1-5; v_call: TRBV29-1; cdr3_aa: SVGDREYQPQH
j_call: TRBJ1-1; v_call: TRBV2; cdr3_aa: ARHGQGNTEAF
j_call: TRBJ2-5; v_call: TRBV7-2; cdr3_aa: ASSRDRGEQETQY
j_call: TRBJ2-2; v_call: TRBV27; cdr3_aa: ASSLLEESGELF
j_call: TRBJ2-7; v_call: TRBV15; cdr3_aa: ATSRDRDRGREQY
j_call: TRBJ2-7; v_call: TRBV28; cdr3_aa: ASSLSDYTYEQY
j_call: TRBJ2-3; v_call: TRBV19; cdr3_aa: ASSHADPSTDTQY
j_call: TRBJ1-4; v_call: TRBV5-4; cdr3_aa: ASSPAGRNEKLF
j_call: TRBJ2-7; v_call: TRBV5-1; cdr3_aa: ASSLFPSEQY
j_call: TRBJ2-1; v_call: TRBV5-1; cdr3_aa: ASSLGDWREGGNEQF
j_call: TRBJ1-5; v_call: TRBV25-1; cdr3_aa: ASSEYRGSNQPQH
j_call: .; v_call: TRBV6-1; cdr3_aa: ASSDLPNGSEQY
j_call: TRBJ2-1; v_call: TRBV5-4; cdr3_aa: ASSLAGVNEQF
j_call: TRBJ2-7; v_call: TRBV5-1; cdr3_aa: ASSAAAIGPYSSYEQY
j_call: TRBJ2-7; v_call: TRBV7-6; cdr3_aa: ASSLRGSYEQY
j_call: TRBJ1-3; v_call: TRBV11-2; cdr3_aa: ASSSTGDSGNTIY
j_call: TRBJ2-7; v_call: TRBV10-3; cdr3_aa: AIGRQFSDYEQY
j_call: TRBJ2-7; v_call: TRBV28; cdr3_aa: ASSPSSGTSYEQY
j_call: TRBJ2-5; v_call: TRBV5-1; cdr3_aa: ASSNGQQETQY
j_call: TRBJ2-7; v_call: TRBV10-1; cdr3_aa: ASSRTSGRDEQY
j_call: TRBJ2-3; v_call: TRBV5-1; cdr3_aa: ASSQQGSTDTQY
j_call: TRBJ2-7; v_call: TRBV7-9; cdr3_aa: ASSSTGVGYEQY
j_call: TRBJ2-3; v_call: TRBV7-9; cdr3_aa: ASSLVLSTDTQY
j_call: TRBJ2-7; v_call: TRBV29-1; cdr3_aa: SVVRDRTSSYEQY
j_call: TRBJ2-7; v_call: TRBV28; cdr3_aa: ASKLRTSGSLGEQY
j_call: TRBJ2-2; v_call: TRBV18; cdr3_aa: ASSAETGVGTGELF
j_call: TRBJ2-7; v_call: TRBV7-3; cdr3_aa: ASSETGESYEQY
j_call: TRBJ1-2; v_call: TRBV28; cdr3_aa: ASSFGSVGAQGYT
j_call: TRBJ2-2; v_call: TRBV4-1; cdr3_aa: ASEGGGRTGELF
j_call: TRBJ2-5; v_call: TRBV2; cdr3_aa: ASGGAAYQETQY
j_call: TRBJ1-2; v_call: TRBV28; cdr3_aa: ASRSGYGYT
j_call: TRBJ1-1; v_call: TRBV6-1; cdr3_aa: ASSDGGYFDTEAF
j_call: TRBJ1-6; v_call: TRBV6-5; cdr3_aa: ASNRQGPYNSPLH
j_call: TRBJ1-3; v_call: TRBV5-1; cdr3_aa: ASSGTGGSGNTIY
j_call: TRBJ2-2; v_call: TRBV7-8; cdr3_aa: ASSQRQGAIGELF